This TCR beta chain was profiled in a study of T-cell reconstitution after alpha-beta-depleted transplantation in children (dated by TCRdb to 2015 to 2016). A note on the overall study: T-cell immune reconstitution after TCRalphabeta/CD19-depleted allogeneic hematopoietic cell transplantation in children was quantitatively tracked in the study by means of TCR repertoire profiling.

The CDR3 holds 11 amino acids from the cysteine to the phenylalanine. Only the CDR3 part of the read is kept: 33 bases, read in frame from the first base. V lost 0 bases and J lost 11 bases; the stretch between them is 7 bases long. CDR1 MNHEY and CDR2 SVGEGT are derived from the germline V gene. Libraries were prepared through PCR. The sample was run on an Illumina HiSeq 2500. TCR library preparation used molecular barcoding, with unique molecular identifiers applied to normalize quantification of the TCRbeta repertoire. The public sequencing data were trimmed at Q25 with fastp and processed into clonotypes with MiXCR by TCRdb, which kept only in-frame beta chains. Rows are combined by CDR3 protein, so each entry shows the most common genes and DNA. Recorded for this sample are 490,000 or so distinct CDR3 sequences; around an eighth of them occurred a single time. More than 5.5% of the sample goes to the ten largest clones.

The table lists this clonotype with a few counts. The antigen it binds to is not known. The sample holds no much larger clone one base away, and base qualities are not on file. Material: PBMCs from the stem cell graft donor, obtained from the stem cell graft. In this chain, TRBV6-2 or TRBV6-3 is recombined with TRBJ2-5; the D gene assignment is ambiguous. The sequence was collected from a human donor who donated a stem cell graft to a child with combined immunodeficiency. The CDR3 region reads CASSYSQEQYF. The nucleotides are TGTGCCAGCAGTTACTCTCAAGAACAGTACTTC.